Sequencing of this TCR beta chain was carried out in a study of blood T cell repertoires in COVID-19. In the study overall: COVID-19 samples collected from the United States, Italy and Spain covered acute and convalescent phases.

Repertoires were generated with immunoSEQ multiplex PCR, while TCRdb's copy carries only in-frame clones and drops some. The sample carries around 49,000 clones, around 81% recorded once. Germline V gene data show CDR1 as LGHDT and CDR2 as YNNKEL (reference sequence). V gave up 6 bases and J gave up 7 bases, with 13 bases separating them. The CDR3 totals 14 residues. The specimen was peripheral blood. The receptor was isolated from a woman older than 75 with COVID-19, enrolled during active disease. The chain uses TRBV3-1 (or the pseudogene TRBV3-2) and TRBJ1-6, with a possible D match to TRBD1 (6 bases). DNA of the CDR3: TGTGCCAGCAGACAGCAGGGGACCAATTCACCCCTCCACTTT. Amino acids: CASRQQGTNSPLHF.